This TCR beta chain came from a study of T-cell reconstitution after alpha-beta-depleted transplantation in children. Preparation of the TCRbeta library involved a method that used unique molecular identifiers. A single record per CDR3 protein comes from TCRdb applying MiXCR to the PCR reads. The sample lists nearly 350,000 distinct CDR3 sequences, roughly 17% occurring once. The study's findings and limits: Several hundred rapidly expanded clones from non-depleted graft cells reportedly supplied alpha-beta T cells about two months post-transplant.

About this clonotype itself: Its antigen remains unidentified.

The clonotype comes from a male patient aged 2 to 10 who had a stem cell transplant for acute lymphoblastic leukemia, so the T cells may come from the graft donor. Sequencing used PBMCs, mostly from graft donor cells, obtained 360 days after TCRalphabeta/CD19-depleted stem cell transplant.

In DNA, the CDR3 is TGTGCCAGTAGCCAAAGCGGGAGGTGGGCCTACGAGCAGTACTTC. It codes for CASSQSGRWAYEQYF. The chain is built from TRBV19 and TRBJ2-7, with TRBD2 matching over 9 bases. The germline V gene has CDR1 LNHDA and CDR2 SQIVND (reference sequence). The CDR3 is made up of 15 amino acids. J was trimmed by 2 bases and V by 6 bases; bases with no gene match: 8.